The T cell receptor beta chain described here comes from a study of T-cell memory formation after mild COVID-19. Findings of the study overall: That cross-reactive memory joined was suggested by some responding clones appearing in pre-infection memory. There was a balanced CD4/CD8 profile in clones contracting day 15 to 85, and later expanders leaned CD4+.

Libraries for TCRalpha and TCRbeta carried sample barcodes and unique molecular identifiers via 5'RACE. TCRdb passed the 5' RACE reads through MiXCR, listing each CDR3 protein once. The table lists fewer than 110,000 distinct CDR3 sequences, approximately 15% of them singletons. Trimming shortened V by 3 bases and J by 3 bases, and 18 bases separated the two germline ends. Germline lookup yields CDR1 SEHNR and CDR2 FQNEAQ (reference sequence). The CDR3 extends over 17 amino acids. The table lists this clonotype with a few counts. Its cognate antigen is unknown. This TCR came from a man between 18 and 35 years old who had mild COVID-19 (a few samples of this study predate the infection). Cell type and time point are not known. The chain is built from TRBV7-9 and TRBJ2-1; tentative D call: TRBD2 (7 bases). The source material was PBMCs or a T cell subset sorted from them (not recorded which). The CDR3 nucleotides are TGTGCCAGCAGCTTGCAGGGGTTCCAGCGGGGCTACAATGAGCAGTTCTTC. This codes for CASSLQGFQRGYNEQFF.